This passage covers 20 T cell receptor beta chains from one sample sequenced in a study of T cells in Graves' hyperthyroidism and ophthalmopathy. RNA transcripts gave rise to amplified TCR beta CDR3 regions. Primed by the HTBI set, a first-round RT-PCR was run on the TCR CDR3. TCRdb used MiXCR to reprocess the multiplex PCR reads, holding one entry per CDR3 protein. The table includes some 340,000 distinct CDR3 sequences, approximately 13% detected once. The sequencing sample was made of blood. The receptors derive from a woman between 35 and 50 years old with Graves' ophthalmopathy.

This clonotype was recorded at least ten times. V usage is TRBV5-1 and J usage is TRBJ1-1; a weak D match, TRBD1 (6 bases). The V end lost 0 bases, the J end lost 4 bases, and 13 bases lay between the germline ends. CDR3 length equals 15 residues. The germline CDR1 and CDR2 sequences are SGHRS and YFSETQ. The CDR3 protein is CASSLEQGGGTEAFF. The CDR3 nucleotides read TGCGCCAGCAGCTTGGAACAGGGCGGTGGCACTGAAGCTTTCTTT.

Only a few counts were recorded for this clonotype. This sequence joins TRBV2 and TRBJ2-3; D possibly corresponds to TRBD1 (5 bases). The CDR3 runs 13 residues. V was shortened by 1 base and J by 6 bases, with 8 bases between the two germline ends. Germline values: CDR1 SNHLY, CDR2 FYNNEI. The DNA of the CDR3 is TGTGCCAGCAGTGAAGGTGGGGCGGATACGCAGTATTTT. Translating it yields CASSEGGADTQYF.

This clonotype was counted many times. The V gene is TRBV27, the J gene TRBJ2-1; D ambiguous. The CDR3 runs to 12 residues. V was shortened by 3 bases and J by 11 bases, with 11 bases between the two germline ends. Germline assignment: CDR1 MNHEY and CDR2 SMNVEV (reference sequence). CDR3: CASSFTGYKQFF. The CDR3, as DNA: TGTGCCAGCAGTTTTACTGGATATAAGCAGTTCTTC.

The V call is TRBV4-1, the J call TRBJ2-7; D uncertain. Germline V gene lookup returns CDR1 MGHRA and CDR2 YSYEKL. V lost 4 bases, J lost 0 bases, and 13 bases lay in between. The CDR3 spans 15 residues. This CDR3 is CASSLKTESSYEQYF. The CDR3, as DNA: TGCGCCAGCAGCCTAAAGACGGAGAGCTCCTACGAGCAGTACTTC.

This clonotype was counted a few times. The chain couples TRBV29-1 to TRBJ2-3; TRBD2 aligns across 11 bases. Germline values: CDR1 SQVTM, CDR2 ANQGSEA. The CDR3 is 14 residues long. V trimming: 4 bases; J trimming: 4 bases; junction bases outside the gene matches: 4. In DNA, the CDR3 is TGCAGCGTTGCTAGCGGGAGGACGGCAGATACGCAGTATTTT. As protein: CSVASGRTADTQYF.

This clonotype came up many times. J is TRBJ2-7 and V is TRBV6-1; possible D gene TRBD1, 6 bases. CDR1 is MNHNS, CDR2 SASEGT, per germline. The V and J ends lost 10 bases and 5 bases respectively, with 15 bases between them. The CDR3 length is 12 residues. CDR3 amino acids: CATTTGPDEQYF. CDR3 DNA: TGTGCCACCACCACAGGGCCCGACGAGCAGTACTTC.

This clonotype has a count of ten or more. The rearrangement joins TRBV2 to TRBJ2-1; D is perhaps TRBD1 (6 bases). The CDR3 is 16 residues long. Germline CDR1 is SNHLY and CDR2 is FYNNEI. Trimming removed 9 bases at V and 7 bases at J, with 25 bases between. DNA of the CDR3: TGTGCCAGAAGCATAGTGGGGGCGTCGGTTAGTAATGAGCAGTTCTTC. This codes for CARSIVGASVSNEQFF.

Worth noting for this clonotype: A read error may be the cause here, since a much bigger clone is one base away. V gene TRBV5-1 combines with J gene TRBJ1-5; unclear D gene. Germline V lookup: CDR1 SGHRS, CDR2 YFSETQ. This CDR3 region has 15 residues. This CDR3 is CTSSLAPGINQPQHF. CDR3 nucleotide sequence: TGTACCAGCAGCTTGGCACCGGGCATCAATCAGCCCCAGCATTTT.

This clonotype was counted many times. V usage is TRBV11-2 and J usage is TRBJ2-1; 12 bases map to TRBD2. J lost 4 bases, V lost 5 bases, and 12 bases had no gene match. Looked up from germline, CDR1 is SGHAT and CDR2 is FQNNGV. The CDR3 is made up of 18 amino acids. Written as DNA, the CDR3 is TGTGCCAGCAGCGTTAGACTAGCGGGGGCAGAAGGGTACAATGAGCAGTTCTTC. Translating gives CASSVRLAGAEGYNEQFF.

V and J are TRBV11-2 and TRBJ2-5, with 11 bases lining up with TRBD2. From germline, CDR1 is SGHAT and CDR2 FQNNGV. The CDR3 runs 16 residues. The junction had 8 bases not matched to a gene; V was cut back by 5 bases and J by 3 bases. The CDR3 region is CASSVGFSGGEETQYF. The DNA of the CDR3 is TGTGCCAGCAGCGTCGGATTTAGCGGGGGGGAAGAGACCCAGTACTTC.

The table lists this clonotype with many counts. A read error may produce the germline difference seen at one junction end. The chain uses TRBV6-1 and TRBJ2-2; TRBD2 matches 10 bases. The CDR3 covers 15 residues. Germline assignment: CDR1 MNHNS and CDR2 SASEGT. The CDR3 DNA is TGTGCCAGCCTCGTGGTAGCGGGAGGCCCGGGGGCGCTGTTTTTT. The encoded protein is CASLVVAGGPGALFF.

This clonotype was observed many times. The V gene is TRBV2, the J gene TRBJ1-5; possibly TRBD1 for D (5 bases). V was shortened by 7 bases and J by 4 bases, with 20 bases between the two germline ends. The CDR3 is 16 residues long. Germline lookup yields CDR1 SNHLY and CDR2 FYNNEI. The CDR3 here is CASMAPLGRENQPQHF. The CDR3 DNA is TGTGCCAGCATGGCCCCTCTTGGCAGGGAAAATCAGCCCCAGCATTTT.

This clonotype occurred many times. The rearrangement joins TRBV11-2 to TRBJ1-2; 9 bases are a match to TRBD1. V was pared by 7 bases and J by 6 bases, with 9 bases of the junction left unmatched. The CDR3 is 14 amino acids. Looked up from germline, CDR1 is SGHAT and CDR2 is FQNNGV. The CDR3 bases are TGTGCCAGCACCAGAAAAACAGGGGGCAATGGCTACACCTTC. Translated, it gives CASTRKTGGNGYTF.

V usage is TRBV13 and J usage is TRBJ2-7; 10 positions agree with TRBD1. CDR3 length: 16 residues. Germline-derived CDR1 and CDR2 are PRHDT and FYEKMQ (reference sequence). J lost 4 bases, V lost 5 bases, and 11 bases had no gene match. CDR3 sequence (DNA): TGTGCCAGCAGCCCGCCGACAGGGGGCGCGATTTACGAGCAGTACTTC. It is translated as CASSPPTGGAIYEQYF.

There are many counts of this clonotype. The V gene is TRBV9, the J gene TRBJ1-6; D ambiguous. Trimming took off 0 bases at V and 10 bases at J, with 8 bases between the two ends. CDR3 size: 13 residues. Per the germline V gene, CDR1 is SGDLS and CDR2 is YYNGEE. CDR3 protein: CASSVGGGSPLHF. The CDR3 DNA sequence: TGTGCCAGCAGCGTAGGGGGTGGGTCACCCCTCCACTTT.

This clonotype was counted ten times or more. This chain joins TRBV5-1 and TRBJ2-3; D is ambiguous. Trimming removed 0 bases at V and 0 bases at J, with 8 bases between. The CDR3 loop spans 15 amino acids. Germline values: CDR1 SGHRS, CDR2 YFSETQ. The CDR3 spells CASSLVGDSTDTQYF. The CDR3 nucleotides are TGCGCCAGCAGCTTGGTAGGAGATAGCACAGATACGCAGTATTTT. Full variable domain (missing parts from reference TRBV5-1 and TRBJ2-3): KAGVTQTPRYLIKTRGQQVTLSCSPISGHRSVSWYQQTPGQGLQFLFEYFSETQRNKGNFPGRFSGRQFSNSRSEMNVSTLELGDSALYLCASSLVGDSTDTQYFGPGTRLTVL.

This clonotype was seen at least ten times. This chain links TRBV3-1 with TRBJ1-1; TRBD1 matches at 7 bases. The germline gives CDR1 LGHDT, CDR2 YNNKEL (reference sequence). V lost 2 bases to trimming and J lost 1 base; unmatched junction nucleotides: 7. CDR3 length: 16 amino acids. The CDR3 reads CASSQTGAVGNTEAFF. The CDR3 DNA reads as TGTGCCAGCAGCCAAACAGGGGCGGTAGGGAACACTGAAGCTTTCTTT.

In the case of this clonotype: Just one base apart from a much larger clone, this may be a read error. The V call is TRBV27, the J call TRBJ2-1; 10 positions agree with TRBD2. This CDR3 has 18 residues. CDR1 MNHEY and CDR2 SMNVEV come from the germline V gene (reference sequence). This CDR3 reads CASSAYRTSGGIRDEQSF. The CDR3 nucleotides are TGTGCCAGCAGTGCCTACCGGACTAGCGGAGGGATACGGGATGAGCAGTCCTTC.

This clonotype has a count of ten or more. The chain links TRBV5-6 to TRBJ1-5; D remains ambiguous. Germline lookup yields CDR1 SGHDT and CDR2 YYEEEE. The CDR3 has 14 residues. V was clipped by 2 bases and J by 3 bases, with 9 bases between them. CDR3 loop: CASSFSDDNQPQHF. The DNA for the CDR3 is TGTGCCAGCAGCTTCTCCGATGACAATCAGCCCCAGCATTTT.

This clonotype was detected a few times. The chain joins TRBV6-1 to TRBJ2-7; D remains unclear. Germline CDR1 is MNHNS and CDR2 is SASEGT. The V end was cut by 5 bases, the J end by 1 base, with 12 bases between. The CDR3 covers 14 residues. The CDR3 protein is CASSYSPASYEQYF. In DNA, the CDR3 is TGTGCCAGCAGTTACTCACCGGCGTCCTACGAGCAGTACTTC.